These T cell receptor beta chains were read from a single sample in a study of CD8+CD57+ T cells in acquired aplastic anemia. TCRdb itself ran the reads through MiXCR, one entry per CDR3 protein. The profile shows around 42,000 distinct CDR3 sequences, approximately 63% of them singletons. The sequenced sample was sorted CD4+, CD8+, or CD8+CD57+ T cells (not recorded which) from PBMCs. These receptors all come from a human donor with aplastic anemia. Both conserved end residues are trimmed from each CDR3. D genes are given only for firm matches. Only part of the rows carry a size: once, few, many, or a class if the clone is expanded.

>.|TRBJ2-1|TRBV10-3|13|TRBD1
AITRGGLKNNEQF
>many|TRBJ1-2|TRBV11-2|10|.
ASSLEGLVYT
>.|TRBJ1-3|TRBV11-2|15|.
ASSLVGTTYSGNTIY
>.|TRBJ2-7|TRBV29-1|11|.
SAHTRSSYEQY
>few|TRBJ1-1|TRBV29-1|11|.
SVKGLLNTEAF
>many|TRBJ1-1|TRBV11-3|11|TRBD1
ASSPTGGTEAF
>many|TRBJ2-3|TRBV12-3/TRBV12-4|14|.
ASSFLGSTSTDTQY
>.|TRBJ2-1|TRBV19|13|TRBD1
ASGVGDRGRNEQF
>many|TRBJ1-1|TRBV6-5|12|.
ASSYGNLNTEAF
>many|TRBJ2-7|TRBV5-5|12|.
ASSLSTGSYEQY
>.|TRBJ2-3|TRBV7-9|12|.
ASSVTSSPVTQY
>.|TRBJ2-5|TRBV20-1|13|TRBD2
SARRAGLLQETQY
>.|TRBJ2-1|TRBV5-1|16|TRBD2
ASSFNPGLAGAGGEQF
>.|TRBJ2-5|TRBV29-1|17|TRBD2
SVEDPTSGGATRHETQY
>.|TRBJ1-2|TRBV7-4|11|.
ASSFRLGYGYT
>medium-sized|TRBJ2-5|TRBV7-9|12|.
ASRYLTGQETQY
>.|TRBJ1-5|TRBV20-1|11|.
SETPESNQPQH
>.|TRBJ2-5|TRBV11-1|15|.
ASRPRNRAEREETQY
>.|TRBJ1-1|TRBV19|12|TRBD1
ASSIRDREELAF
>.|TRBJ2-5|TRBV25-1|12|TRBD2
ASSFGLVLETQY
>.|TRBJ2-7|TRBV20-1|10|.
SAIPGGYEQY
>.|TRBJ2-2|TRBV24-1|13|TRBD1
ATSDAGQGLGELF
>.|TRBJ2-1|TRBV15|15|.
ATSREGVGGVYNEQF
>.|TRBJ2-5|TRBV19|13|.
ASSIARDQGETQY
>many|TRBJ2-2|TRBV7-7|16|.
ASSFATGLGGNTGELF
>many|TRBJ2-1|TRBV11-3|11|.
ASSLGPYNEQF
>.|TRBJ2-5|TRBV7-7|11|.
ASSLSLLETQY
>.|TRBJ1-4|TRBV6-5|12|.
ASSYRGETEKLF
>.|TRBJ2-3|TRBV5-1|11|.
ASSTGPSDTQY
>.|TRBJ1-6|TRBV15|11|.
ATSRDSNSPLH
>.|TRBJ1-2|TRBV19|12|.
ASSIFVGGGGYT
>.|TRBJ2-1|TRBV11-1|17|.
ASSLGLGGSSSSYNEQF
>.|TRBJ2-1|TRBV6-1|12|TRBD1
ASSTGTGGDEQF
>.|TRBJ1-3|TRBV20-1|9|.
SAREGNTIY
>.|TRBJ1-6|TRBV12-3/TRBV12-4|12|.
ASSFQPYNSPLH
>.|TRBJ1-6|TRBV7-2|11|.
ASSYRTASPLH
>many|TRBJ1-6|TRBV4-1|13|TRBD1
ASSQFSTGSSPLH